This T cell receptor beta chain was found in a study of molecular identifiers for immune sequencing clone quantification. TCRdb re-analysed the PCR reads in MiXCR, keeping a single row per CDR3 protein. The sample has about 640,000 distinct CDR3 sequences; approximately 20% are singletons. With 5 bases removed from V and 2 bases from J, the gap between germline ends came to 13 bases. Germline loops: CDR1 SGHVS, CDR2 FNYEAQ. The CDR3 has 14 residues. V is TRBV7-6 and J is TRBJ2-7, with no clear D. The sample taken for sequencing was naive CD8+ T cells from blood, with Jurkat cell RNA spiked in. Described subset: FACS-sorted CD8+CD4-CCR7+CD45RA+ naive T cells. This clonotype originated in a human donor in good health. Some libraries in this study had Jurkat cell RNA spiked in. The CDR3 coding sequence is TGTGCCAGCAGCCCGGCCGGGTTCACCTACGAGCAGTACTTC. This encodes CASSPAGFTYEQYF.